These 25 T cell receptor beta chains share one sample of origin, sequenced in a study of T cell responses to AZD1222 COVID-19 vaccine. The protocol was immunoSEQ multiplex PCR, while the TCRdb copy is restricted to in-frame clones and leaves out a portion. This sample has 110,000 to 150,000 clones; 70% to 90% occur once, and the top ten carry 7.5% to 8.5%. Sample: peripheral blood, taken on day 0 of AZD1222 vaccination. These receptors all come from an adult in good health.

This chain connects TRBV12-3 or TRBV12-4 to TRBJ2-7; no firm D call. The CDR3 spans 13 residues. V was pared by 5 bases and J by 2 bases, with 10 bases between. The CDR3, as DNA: TGTGCCAGCAGTCTGGAAGTCCCCTACGAGCAGTACTTC. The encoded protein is CASSLEVPYEQYF.

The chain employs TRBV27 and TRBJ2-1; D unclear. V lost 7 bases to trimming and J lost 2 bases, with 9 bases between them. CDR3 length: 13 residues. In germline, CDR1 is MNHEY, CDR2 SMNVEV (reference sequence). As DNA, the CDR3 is TGTGCCAGCACCTCGACGCCCTACAATGAGCAGTTCTTC. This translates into CASTSTPYNEQFF.

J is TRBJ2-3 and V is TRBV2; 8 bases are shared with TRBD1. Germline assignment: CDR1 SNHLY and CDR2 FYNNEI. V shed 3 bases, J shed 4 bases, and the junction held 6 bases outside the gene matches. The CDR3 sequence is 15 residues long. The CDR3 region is CASSEQGAGADTQYF. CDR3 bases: TGTGCCAGCAGTGAGCAGGGGGCGGGTGCAGATACGCAGTATTTT.

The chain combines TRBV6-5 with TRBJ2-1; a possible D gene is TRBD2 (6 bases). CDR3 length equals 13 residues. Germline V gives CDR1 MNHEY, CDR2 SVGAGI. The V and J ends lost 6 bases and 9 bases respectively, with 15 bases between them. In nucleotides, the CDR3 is TGTGCCAGCAGCCCCGGGACGGAGGGTGAGCAGTTCTTC. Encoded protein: CASSPGTEGEQFF.

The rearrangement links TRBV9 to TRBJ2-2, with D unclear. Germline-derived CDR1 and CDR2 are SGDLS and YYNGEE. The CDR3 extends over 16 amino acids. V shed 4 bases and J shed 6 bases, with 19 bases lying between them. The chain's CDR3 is CASSPDGLSVAGELFF. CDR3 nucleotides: TGTGCCAGCAGCCCCGACGGGCTAAGCGTCGCCGGGGAGCTGTTTTTT.

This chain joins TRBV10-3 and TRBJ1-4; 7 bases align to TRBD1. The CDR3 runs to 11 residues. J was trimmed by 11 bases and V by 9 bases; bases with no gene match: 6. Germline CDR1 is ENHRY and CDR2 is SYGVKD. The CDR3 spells CAIVTGAKLFF. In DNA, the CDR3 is TGTGCCATTGTTACAGGGGCCAAACTGTTTTTT.

This CDR3 is CASRDGGGSPYEQYF. CDR3 coding DNA: TGTGCCAGTCGAGACGGGGGTGGCTCCCCATACGAGCAGTACTTC. The V gene is TRBV6-6, the J gene TRBJ2-7; TRBD2 is a possible D gene (6 bases). Germline values: CDR1 MNHNY, CDR2 SVGAGI (reference sequence). The V end lost 9 bases, the J end lost 4 bases, and 22 bases lay between the germline ends. CDR3 size: 15 residues.

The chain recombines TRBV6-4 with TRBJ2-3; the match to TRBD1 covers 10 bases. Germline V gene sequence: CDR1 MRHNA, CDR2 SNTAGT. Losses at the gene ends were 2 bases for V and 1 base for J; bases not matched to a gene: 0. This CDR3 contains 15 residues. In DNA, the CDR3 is TGTGCCAGCAGTGACGGGACAGGGGGCACAGATACGCAGTATTTT. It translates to CASSDGTGGTDTQYF.

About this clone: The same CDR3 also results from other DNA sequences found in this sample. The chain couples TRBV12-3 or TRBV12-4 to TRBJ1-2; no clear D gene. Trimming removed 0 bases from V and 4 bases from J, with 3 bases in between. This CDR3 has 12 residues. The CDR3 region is CASSLALYGYTF. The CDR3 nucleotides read TGTGCCAGCAGTTTAGCGCTCTATGGCTACACCTTC.

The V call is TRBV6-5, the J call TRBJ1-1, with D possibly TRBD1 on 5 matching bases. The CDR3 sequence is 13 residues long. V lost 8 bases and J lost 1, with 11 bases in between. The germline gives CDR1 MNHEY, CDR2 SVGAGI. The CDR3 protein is CASPGPTNTEAFF. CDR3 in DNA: TGTGCCAGCCCGGGACCGACGAACACTGAAGCTTTCTTT.

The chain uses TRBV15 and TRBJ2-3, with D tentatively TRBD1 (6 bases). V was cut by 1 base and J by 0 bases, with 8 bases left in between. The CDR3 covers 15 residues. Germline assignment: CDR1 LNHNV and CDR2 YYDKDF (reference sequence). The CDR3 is CATSRGTGSTDTQYF. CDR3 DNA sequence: TGTGCCACCAGCAGAGGAACAGGGAGCACAGATACGCAGTATTTT.

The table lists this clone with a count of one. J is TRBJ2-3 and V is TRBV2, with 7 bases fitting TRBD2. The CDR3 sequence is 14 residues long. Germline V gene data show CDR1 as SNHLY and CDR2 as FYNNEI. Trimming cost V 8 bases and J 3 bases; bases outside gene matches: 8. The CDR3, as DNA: TGTGCCAGCGGGGTCTTCGGGGGGACAGATACGCAGTATTTT. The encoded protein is CASGVFGGTDTQYF.

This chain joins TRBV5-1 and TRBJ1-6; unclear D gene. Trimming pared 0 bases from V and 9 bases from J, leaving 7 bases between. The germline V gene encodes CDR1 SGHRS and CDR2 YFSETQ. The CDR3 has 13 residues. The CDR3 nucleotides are TGCGCCAGCAGCTTGGAGCCATTTTCACCCCTCCACTTT. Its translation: CASSLEPFSPLHF.

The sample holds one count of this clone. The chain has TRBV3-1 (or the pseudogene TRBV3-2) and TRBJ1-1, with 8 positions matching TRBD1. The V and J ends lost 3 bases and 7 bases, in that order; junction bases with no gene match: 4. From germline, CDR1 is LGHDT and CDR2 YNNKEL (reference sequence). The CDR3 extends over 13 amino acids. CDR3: CASSQAGTGEAFF. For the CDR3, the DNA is TGTGCCAGCAGCCAGGCCGGGACAGGTGAAGCTTTCTTT.

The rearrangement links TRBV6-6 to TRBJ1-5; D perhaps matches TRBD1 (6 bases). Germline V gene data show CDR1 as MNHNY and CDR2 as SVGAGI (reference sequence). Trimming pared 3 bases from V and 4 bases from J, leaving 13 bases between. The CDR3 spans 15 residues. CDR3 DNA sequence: TGTGCCAGCAGTTATTTAGGACAGAATAATCAGCCCCAGCATTTT. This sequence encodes CASSYLGQNNQPQHF.

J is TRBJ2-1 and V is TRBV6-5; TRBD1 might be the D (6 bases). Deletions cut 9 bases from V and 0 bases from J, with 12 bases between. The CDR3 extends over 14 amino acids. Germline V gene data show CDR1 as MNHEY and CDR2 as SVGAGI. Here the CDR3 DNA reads TGTGCCAGTGCAGGGGTCAGCTCCTACAATGAGCAGTTCTTC. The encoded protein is CASAGVSSYNEQFF.

The DNA for the CDR3 is TGTGCCAGCAGCCAATCTTTTGGGATTTATAGCACAGATACGCAGTATTTT. Residues: CASSQSFGIYSTDTQYF. The chain joins TRBV16 to TRBJ2-3; no definite D call. V was trimmed by 0 bases and J by 0 bases, leaving 13 bases between them. This CDR3 comprises 17 residues. Germline CDR1 KGHSY, CDR2 FQNENV.

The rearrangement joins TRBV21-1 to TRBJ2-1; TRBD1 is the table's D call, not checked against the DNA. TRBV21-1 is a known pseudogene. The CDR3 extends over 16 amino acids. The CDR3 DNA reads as TGTGCCAGCAGCAAATTGGCCAGGGGCAAATACAATGAGCAGTTCTTC. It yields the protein CASSKLARGKYNEQFF.

The CDR3: CASSLASGRGDTQYF. The CDR3 DNA is TGTGCCAGCAGCTTAGCTAGCGGACGGGGCGATACGCAGTATTTT. This rearrangement joins TRBV7-9 to TRBJ2-3; a weak D match, TRBD2 (6 bases). CDR3 length: 15 residues. V lost 0 bases and J 6 bases, leaving 13 bases between the germline ends. Germline V gene lookup returns CDR1 SEHNR and CDR2 FQNEAQ (reference sequence).

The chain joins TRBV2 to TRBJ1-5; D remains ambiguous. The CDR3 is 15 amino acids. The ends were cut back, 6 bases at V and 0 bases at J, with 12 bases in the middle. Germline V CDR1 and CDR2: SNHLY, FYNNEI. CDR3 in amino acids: CASRDDRYSNQPQHF. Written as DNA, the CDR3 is TGTGCCAGCAGAGACGACCGGTATAGCAATCAGCCCCAGCATTTT.

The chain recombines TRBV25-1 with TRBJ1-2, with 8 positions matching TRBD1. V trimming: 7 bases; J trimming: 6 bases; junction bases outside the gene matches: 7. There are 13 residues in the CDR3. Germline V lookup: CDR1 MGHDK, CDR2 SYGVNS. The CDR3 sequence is CASNAGGVDGYTF. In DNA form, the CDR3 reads TGTGCCAGCAACGCAGGGGGCGTAGATGGCTACACCTTC.

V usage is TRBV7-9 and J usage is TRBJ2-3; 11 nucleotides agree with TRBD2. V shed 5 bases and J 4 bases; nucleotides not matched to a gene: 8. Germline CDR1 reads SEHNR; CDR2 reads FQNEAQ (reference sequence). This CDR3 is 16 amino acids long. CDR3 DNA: TGTGCCAGCAGCCCGATAGCGGGAGGGCCCCCAGATACGCAGTATTTT. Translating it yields CASSPIAGGPPDTQYF.

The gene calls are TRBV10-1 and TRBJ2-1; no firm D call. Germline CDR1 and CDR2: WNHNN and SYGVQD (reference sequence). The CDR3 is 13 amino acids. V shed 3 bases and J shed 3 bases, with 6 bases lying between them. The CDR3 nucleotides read TGCGCCAGCAGTGATCAGGTCTACAATGAGCAGTTCTTC. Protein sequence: CASSDQVYNEQFF.

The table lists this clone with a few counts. CDR3 region: CASSDASISTGELFF. The CDR3 DNA reads TGTGCCAGCAGTGACGCTAGCATATCGACCGGGGAGCTGTTTTTT. This sequence joins TRBV6-4 and TRBJ2-2; TRBD2 is a possible D gene (5 bases). CDR3 size: 15 residues. Germline assignment: CDR1 MRHNA and CDR2 SNTAGT. Between the trimmed V and J ends, which lost 2 bases and 5 bases, there was a span of 12 bases.

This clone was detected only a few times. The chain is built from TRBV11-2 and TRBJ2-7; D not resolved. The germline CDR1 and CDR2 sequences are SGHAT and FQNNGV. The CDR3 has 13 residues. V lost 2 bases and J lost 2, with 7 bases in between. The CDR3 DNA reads TGTGCCAGCAGCTTAACGGACCCCTACGAGCAGTACTTC. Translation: CASSLTDPYEQYF.